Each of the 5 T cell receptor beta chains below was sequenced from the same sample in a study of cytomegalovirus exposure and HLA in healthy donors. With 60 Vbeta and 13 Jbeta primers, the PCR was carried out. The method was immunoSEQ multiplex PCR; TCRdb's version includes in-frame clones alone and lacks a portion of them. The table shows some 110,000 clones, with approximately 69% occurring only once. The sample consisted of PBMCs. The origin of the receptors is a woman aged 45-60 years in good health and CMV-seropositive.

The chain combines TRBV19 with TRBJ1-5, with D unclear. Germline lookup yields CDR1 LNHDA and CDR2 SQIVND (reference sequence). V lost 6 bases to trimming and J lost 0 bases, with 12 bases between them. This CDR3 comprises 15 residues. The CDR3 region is CASRNRRVSNQPQHF. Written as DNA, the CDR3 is TGTGCCAGTAGGAACCGAAGAGTTAGCAATCAGCCCCAGCATTTT.

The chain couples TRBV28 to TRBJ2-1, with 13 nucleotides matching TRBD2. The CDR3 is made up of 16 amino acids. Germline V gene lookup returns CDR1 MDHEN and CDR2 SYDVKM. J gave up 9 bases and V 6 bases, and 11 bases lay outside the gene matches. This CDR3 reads CASSTLAGGTPGEQFF. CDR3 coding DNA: TGTGCCAGCAGCACACTAGCGGGAGGGACTCCTGGTGAGCAGTTCTTC. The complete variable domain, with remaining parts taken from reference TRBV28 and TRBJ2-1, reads DVKVTQSSRYLVKRTGEKVFLECVQDMDHENMFWYRQDPGLGLRLIYFSYDVKMKEKGDIPEGYSVSREKKERFSLILESASTNQTSMYLCASSTLAGGTPGEQFFGPGTRLTVL.

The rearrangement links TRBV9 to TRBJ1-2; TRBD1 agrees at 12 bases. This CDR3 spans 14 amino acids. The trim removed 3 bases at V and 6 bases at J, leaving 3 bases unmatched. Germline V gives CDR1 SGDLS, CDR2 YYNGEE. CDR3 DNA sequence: TGTGCCAGCAGCGCGGGACAGGGGGCGAATGGCTACACCTTC. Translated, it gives CASSAGQGANGYTF.

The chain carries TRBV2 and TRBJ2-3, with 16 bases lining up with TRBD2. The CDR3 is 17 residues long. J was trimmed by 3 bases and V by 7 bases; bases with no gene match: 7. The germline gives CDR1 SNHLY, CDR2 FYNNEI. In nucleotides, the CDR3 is TGTGCCAGCACCATGGGGACTAGCGGGAGGGCAACAGATACGCAGTATTTT. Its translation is CASTMGTSGRATDTQYF.

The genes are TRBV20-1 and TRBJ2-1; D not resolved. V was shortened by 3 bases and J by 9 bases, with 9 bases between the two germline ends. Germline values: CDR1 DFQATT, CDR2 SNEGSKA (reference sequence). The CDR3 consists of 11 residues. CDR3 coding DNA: TGCAGTGCTAGCCAGAGACTTGAGCAGTTCTTC. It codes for CSASQRLEQFF.